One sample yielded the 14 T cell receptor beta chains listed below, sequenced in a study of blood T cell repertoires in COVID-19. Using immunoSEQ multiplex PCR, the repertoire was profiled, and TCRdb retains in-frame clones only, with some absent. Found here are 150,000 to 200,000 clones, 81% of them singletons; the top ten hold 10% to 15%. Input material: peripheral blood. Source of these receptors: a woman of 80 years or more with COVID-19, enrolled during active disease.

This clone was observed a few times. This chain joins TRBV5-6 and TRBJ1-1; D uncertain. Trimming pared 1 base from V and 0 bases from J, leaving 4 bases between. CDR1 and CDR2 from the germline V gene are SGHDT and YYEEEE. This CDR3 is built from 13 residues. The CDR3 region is CASSLYLNTEAFF. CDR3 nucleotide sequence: TGTGCCAGCAGCTTGTACTTGAACACTGAAGCTTTCTTT. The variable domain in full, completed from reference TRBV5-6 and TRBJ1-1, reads DAGVTQSPTHLIKTRGQQVTLRCSPKSGHDTVSWYQQALGQGPQFIFQYYEEEERQRGNFPDRFSGHQFPNYSSELNVNALLLGDSALYLCASSLYLNTEAFFGQGTRLTVV.

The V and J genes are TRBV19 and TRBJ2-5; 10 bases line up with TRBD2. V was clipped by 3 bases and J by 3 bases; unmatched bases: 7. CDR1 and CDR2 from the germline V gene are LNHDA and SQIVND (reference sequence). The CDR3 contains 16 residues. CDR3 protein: CASSMGPGLAKETQYF. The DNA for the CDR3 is TGTGCCAGTAGTATGGGACCGGGACTAGCGAAAGAGACCCAGTACTTC.

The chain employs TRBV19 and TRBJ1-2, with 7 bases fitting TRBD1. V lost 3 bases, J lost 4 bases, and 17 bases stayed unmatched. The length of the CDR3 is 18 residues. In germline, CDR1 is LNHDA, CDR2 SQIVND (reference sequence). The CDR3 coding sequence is TGTGCCAGTAGTATCGACGATTATAGCGACAGGGCGGGCTATGGCTACACCTTC. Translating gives CASSIDDYSDRAGYGYTF.

The CDR3 is CASSQTWRKSTDTQYF. The DNA of the CDR3 is TGTGCCAGCAGCCAGACTTGGAGGAAAAGCACAGATACGCAGTATTTT. The rearrangement uses TRBV3-1 (or the pseudogene TRBV3-2) and TRBJ2-3, with a tentative D call TRBD2 (5 bases). Trimming left V 3 bases short and J 0 bases short, with 13 bases between. CDR3 length: 16 residues. In germline, CDR1 is LGHDT, CDR2 YNNKEL (reference sequence).

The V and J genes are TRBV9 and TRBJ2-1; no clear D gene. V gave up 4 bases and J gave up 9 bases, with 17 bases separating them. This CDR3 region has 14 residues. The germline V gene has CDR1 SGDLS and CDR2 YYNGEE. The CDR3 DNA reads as TGTGCCAGCAGCATCCGAAATCAGATGGCTGAGCAGTTCTTC. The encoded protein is CASSIRNQMAEQFF.

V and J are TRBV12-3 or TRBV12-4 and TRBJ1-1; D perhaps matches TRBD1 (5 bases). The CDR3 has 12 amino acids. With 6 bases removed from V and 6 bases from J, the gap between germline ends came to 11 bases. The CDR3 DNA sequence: TGTGCCAGCAGCCCCAGGGTCTCTGAAGCTTTCTTT. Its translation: CASSPRVSEAFF.

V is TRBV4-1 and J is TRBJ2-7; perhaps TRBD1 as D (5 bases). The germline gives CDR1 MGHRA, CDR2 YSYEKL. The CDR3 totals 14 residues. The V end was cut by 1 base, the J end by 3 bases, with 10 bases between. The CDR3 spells CASSQVSGIYEQYF. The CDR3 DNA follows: TGCGCCAGCAGCCAAGTATCAGGGATCTACGAGCAGTACTTC.

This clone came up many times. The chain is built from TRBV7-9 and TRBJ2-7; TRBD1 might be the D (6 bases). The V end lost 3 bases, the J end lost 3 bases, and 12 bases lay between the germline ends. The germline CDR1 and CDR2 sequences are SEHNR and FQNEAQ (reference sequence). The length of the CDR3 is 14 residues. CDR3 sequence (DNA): TGTGCCAGCAGCTTTATTAGGGACAACTACGAGCAGTACTTC. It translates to CASSFIRDNYEQYF.

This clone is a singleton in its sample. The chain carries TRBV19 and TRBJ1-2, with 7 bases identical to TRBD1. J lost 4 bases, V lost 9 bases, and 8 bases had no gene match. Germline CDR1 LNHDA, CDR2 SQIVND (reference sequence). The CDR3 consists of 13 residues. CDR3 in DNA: TGTGCCAGCCTACCCCCAGGGGGCTATGGCTACACCTTC. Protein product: CASLPPGGYGYTF.

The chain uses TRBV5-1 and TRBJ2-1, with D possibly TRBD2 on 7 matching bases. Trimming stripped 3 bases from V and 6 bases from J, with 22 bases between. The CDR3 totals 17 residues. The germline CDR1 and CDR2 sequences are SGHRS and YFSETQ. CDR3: CASSWAPLARGGNEQFF. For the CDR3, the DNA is TGCGCCAGCAGCTGGGCCCCCCTAGCGAGGGGGGGCAATGAGCAGTTCTTC.

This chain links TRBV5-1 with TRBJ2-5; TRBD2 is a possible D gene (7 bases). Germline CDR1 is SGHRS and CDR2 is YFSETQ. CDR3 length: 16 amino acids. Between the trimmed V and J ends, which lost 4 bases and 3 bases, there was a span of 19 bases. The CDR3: CASSRGTQGGEETQYF. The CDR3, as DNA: TGCGCCAGCAGCCGCGGGACCCAAGGGGGGGAAGAGACCCAGTACTTC. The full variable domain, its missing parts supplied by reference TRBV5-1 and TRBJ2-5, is KAGVTQTPRYLIKTRGQQVTLSCSPISGHRSVSWYQQTPGQGLQFLFEYFSETQRNKGNFPGRFSGRQFSNSRSEMNVSTLELGDSALYLCASSRGTQGGEETQYFGPGTRLLVL.

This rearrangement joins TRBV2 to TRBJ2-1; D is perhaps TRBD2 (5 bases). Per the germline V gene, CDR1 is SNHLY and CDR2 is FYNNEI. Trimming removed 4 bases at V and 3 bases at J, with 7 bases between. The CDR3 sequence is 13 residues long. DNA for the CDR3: TGTGCCAGCAGTGCTGACTACTACAATGAGCAGTTCTTC. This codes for CASSADYYNEQFF.

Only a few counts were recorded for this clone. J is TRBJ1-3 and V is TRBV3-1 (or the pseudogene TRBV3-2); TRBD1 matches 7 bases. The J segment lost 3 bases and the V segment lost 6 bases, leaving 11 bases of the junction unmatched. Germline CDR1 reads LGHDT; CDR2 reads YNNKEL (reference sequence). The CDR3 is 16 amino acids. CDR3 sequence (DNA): TGTGCCAGCAGTCCACAAGGGGGCTTTCGTGGAAACACCATATATTTT. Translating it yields CASSPQGGFRGNTIYF.

The CDR3 here is CASSFSGVHYEQYF. The DNA for the CDR3 is TGTGCCAGCAGCTTTTCCGGGGTGCACTACGAGCAGTACTTC. This rearrangement joins TRBV11-2 to TRBJ2-7; TRBD2 is a possible D gene (5 bases). The germline V and J ends were trimmed by 3 bases and 3 bases, with 12 bases remaining between them. The CDR3 extends over 14 amino acids. CDR1 and CDR2 (germline): SGHAT, FQNNGV.